One and the same sample provided the 8 T cell receptor beta chains below, sequenced in a study of shared clonotypes between healthy human individuals. Some clones are missing from TCRdb's copy, which holds only in-frame ones; the method was immunoSEQ multiplex PCR. This sample has a few hundred thousand clones, with around 86% found just once. The sample consisted of memory CD8+ T cells sorted from blood. Subset indicated: CD45RO+ cells pooled with CCR7-negative TemRA cells. The source of these receptors is a man aged 18 to 30 in good health.

This clone showed up just once. The J gene is TRBJ2-5, the V gene TRBV6-1, with D perhaps given as TRBD1 or TRBD2 (5 bases each). Trimming took 2 bases from V and 4 from J, leaving 11 bases between them. Per the germline V gene, CDR1 is MNHNS and CDR2 is SASEGT. The CDR3 is 14 amino acids. For the CDR3, the DNA is TGTGCCAGCAGTGAACTGGGGGTGATAGAGACCCAGTACTTC. Translation gives CASSELGVIETQYF.

This clone has just one count. The gene calls are TRBV19 and TRBJ1-1; weak D call: TRBD1 (5 bases). The CDR3 is 14 residues long. Germline CDR1 is LNHDA and CDR2 is SQIVND (reference sequence). V lost 4 bases, J lost 6 bases, and 15 bases lay in between. The CDR3 DNA follows: TGTGCCAGTAGTACGAGCCTTACAGGCCCTGAAGCTTTCTTT. Its protein product is CASSTSLTGPEAFF.

The chain recombines TRBV4-1 with TRBJ2-2; the D gene is possibly TRBD1 (5 bases). CDR1 is MGHRA and CDR2 is YSYEKL in the germline V gene. The V and J ends lost 0 bases and 7 bases respectively, with 15 bases between them. The CDR3 loop spans 16 amino acids. CDR3 nucleotides: TGCGCCAGCAGCCAAGATCCTCTCATAAGGGGCGGGGAGCTGTTTTTT. Its protein is CASSQDPLIRGGELFF.

This clone was seen a single time. The rearrangement links TRBV9 to TRBJ2-2; D unclear. This CDR3 is 12 amino acids long. V was pared by 4 bases and J by 6 bases, with 7 bases between. Per the germline V gene, CDR1 is SGDLS and CDR2 is YYNGEE. CDR3 nucleotide sequence: TGTGCCAGCAGCTCGAATCCCGGGGAGCTGTTTTTT. It encodes CASSSNPGELFF. Supplemented by reference TRBV9 and TRBJ2-2, the full variable domain reads DSGVTQTPKHLITATGQRVTLRCSPRSGDLSVYWYQQSLDQGLQFLIQYYNGEERAKGNILERFSAQQFPDLHSELNLSSLELGDSALYFCASSSNPGELFFGEGSRLTVL.

This clone was recorded at least ten times. The chain has TRBV14 and TRBJ2-5; TRBD1 matches at 8 bases. V trimming: 0 bases; J trimming: 6 bases; junction bases outside the gene matches: 6. Germline assignment: CDR1 SGHDN and CDR2 FVKESK. The CDR3 contains 15 residues. In DNA, the CDR3 is TGTGCCAGCAGCCAAGAAGGACAGGGCTGGAAGACCCAGTACTTC. The encoded protein is CASSQEGQGWKTQYF.

Only one count was recorded for this clone. J is TRBJ2-7 and V is TRBV13; D could derive from TRBD1 or TRBD2 (6 bases each). The V gene lost 0 bases and the J gene lost 6 bases, with 12 bases spanning the gap. Germline V gene data show CDR1 as PRHDT and CDR2 as FYEKMQ (reference sequence). The CDR3 consists of 14 residues. The CDR3: CASSLGTGGGEQYF. CDR3 DNA sequence: TGTGCCAGCAGCTTAGGGACAGGAGGGGGCGAGCAGTACTTC.

The rearrangement joins TRBV9 to TRBJ1-3, with 8 bases lining up with TRBD1. The V gene end was trimmed by 6 bases and the J gene end by 3 bases; junction bases not matched to a gene: 2. CDR1 SGDLS and CDR2 YYNGEE come from the germline V gene. This CDR3 is built from 13 residues. CDR3 loop: CASTDRGGNTIYF. DNA for the CDR3: TGTGCCAGCACAGACAGGGGTGGAAACACCATATATTTT. The whole variable domain, filled in from reference TRBV9 and TRBJ1-3, reads DSGVTQTPKHLITATGQRVTLRCSPRSGDLSVYWYQQSLDQGLQFLIQYYNGEERAKGNILERFSAQQFPDLHSELNLSSLELGDSALYFCASTDRGGNTIYFGEGSWLTVV.

V gene TRBV27 combines with J gene TRBJ1-1; no clear D gene. This CDR3 spans 14 amino acids. Deletions cut 5 bases from V and 1 base from J, with 11 bases between. The germline CDR1 and CDR2 sequences are MNHEY and SMNVEV (reference sequence). The CDR3 coding sequence is TGTGCCAGCAGTCCCGTTGGGTCGAACACTGAAGCTTTCTTT. It translates to CASSPVGSNTEAFF.